This record covers a single TCR beta chain. In the same sample, other DNA sequences code for this CDR3. Authors' methods: Amplification with reference gene primers provided the estimates of nucleated cell counts. Measured with immunoSEQ multiplex PCR; TCRdb has only the in-frame clones, and not every one. Clonal size and the V and J genes are those of that table, whereas D and trimming came from the DNA. The data contain just under 90,000 clones, more than 70% of them singletons. The sample is drawn from a study of blood T cell repertoires in COVID-19. Study context: From the United States, Italy and Spain came samples of acute and convalescent COVID-19.

The ends were cut back, 1 base at V and 5 bases at J, with 8 bases in the middle. The CDR3 has 13 amino acids. Material: peripheral blood. This clonotype was sampled from a man aged 60 to 75 with acute or convalescent COVID-19. The chain links TRBV12-3 or TRBV12-4 to TRBJ1-2; D uncertain. CDR3 DNA sequence: TGTGCCAGCAGTTTAGGGCAGTCGTATGGCTACACCTTC. As protein: CASSLGQSYGYTF.